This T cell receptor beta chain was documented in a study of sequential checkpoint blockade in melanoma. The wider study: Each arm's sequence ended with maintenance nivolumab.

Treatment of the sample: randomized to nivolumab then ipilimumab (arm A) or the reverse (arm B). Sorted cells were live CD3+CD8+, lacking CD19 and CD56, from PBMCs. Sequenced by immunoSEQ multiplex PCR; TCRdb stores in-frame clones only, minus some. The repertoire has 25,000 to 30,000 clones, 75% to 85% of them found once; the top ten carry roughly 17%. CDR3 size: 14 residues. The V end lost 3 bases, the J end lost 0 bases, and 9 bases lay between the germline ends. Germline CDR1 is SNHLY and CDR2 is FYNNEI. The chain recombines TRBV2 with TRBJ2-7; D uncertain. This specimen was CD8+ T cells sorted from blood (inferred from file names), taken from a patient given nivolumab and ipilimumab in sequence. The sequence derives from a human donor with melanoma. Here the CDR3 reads CASSDSAYSYEQYF. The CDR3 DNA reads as TGTGCCAGCAGTGACAGCGCATACTCCTACGAGCAGTACTTC.